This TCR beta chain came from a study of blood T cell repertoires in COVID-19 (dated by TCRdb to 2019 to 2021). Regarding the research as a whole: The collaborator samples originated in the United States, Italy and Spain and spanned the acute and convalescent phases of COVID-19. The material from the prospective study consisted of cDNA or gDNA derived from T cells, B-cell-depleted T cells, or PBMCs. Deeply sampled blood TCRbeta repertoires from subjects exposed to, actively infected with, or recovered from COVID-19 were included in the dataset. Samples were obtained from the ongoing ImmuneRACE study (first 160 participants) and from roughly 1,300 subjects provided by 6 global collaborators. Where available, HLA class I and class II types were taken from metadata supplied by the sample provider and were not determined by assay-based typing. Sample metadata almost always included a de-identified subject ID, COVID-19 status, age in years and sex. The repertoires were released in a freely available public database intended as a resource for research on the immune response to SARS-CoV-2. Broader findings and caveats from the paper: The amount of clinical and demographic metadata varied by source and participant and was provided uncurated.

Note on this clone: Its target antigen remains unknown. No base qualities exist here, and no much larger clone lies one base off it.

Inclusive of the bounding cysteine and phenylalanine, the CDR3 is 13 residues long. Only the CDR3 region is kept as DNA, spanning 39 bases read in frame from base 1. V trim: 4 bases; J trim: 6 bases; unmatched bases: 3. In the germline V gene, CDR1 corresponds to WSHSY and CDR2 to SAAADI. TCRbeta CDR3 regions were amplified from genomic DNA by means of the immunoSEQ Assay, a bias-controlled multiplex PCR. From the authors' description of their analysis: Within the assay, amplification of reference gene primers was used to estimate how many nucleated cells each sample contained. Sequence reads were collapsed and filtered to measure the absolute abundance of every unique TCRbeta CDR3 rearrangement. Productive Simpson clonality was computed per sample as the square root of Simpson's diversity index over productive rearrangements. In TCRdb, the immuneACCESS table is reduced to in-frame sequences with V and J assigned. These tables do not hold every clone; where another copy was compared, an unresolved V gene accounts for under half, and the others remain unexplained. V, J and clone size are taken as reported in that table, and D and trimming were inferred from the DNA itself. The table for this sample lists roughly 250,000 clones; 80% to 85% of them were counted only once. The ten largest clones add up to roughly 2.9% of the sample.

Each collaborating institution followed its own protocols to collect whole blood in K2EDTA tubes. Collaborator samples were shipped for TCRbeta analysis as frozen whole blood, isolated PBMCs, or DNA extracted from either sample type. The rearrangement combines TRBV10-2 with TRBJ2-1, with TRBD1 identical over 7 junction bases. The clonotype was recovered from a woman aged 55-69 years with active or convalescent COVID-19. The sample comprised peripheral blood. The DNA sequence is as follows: TGCGCCAGCAGTGGACAGGGCCCCAATGAGCAGTTCTTC. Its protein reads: CASSGQGPNEQFF.